This T cell receptor (beta chain) was found in a study of blood T cell repertoires in COVID-19. The overall study: COVID-19 samples, acute and convalescent, were from the United States, Italy and Spain. Nucleic acid was either cDNA or gDNA, and it came from T cells, B-cell-depleted T cells, or PBMCs.

Per the study methods: Reference gene primer amplification gave estimated nucleated cell counts. Sequenced by immunoSEQ multiplex PCR; TCRdb stores in-frame clones only, minus some. V and J calls and clone size are those listed in that table; D and trimming were worked out from the DNA. The repertoire holds some 180,000 clones, with roughly 87% as singletons. Trimming removed 0 bases at V and 2 bases at J, with 14 bases between. This CDR3 has 17 residues. Sequenced input: peripheral blood. This sequence joins TRBV23-1 and TRBJ2-1; maybe TRBD2 (5 bases). TRBV23-1 is classed as an ORF, of uncertain function. The clonotype comes from a man in his 60s with active or convalescent COVID-19. The CDR3 here is CASSQSRRVETYNEQFF. The CDR3 DNA sequence: TGCGCCAGCAGTCAATCGCGGCGGGTGGAGACCTACAATGAGCAGTTCTTC.